Detailed here is one TCR beta chain. V lost 5 bases and J lost 7, with 20 bases in between. The germline V gene has CDR1 MDHEN and CDR2 SYDVKM. The CDR3 runs 15 residues. The data belong to a study of blood T cell repertoires in COVID-19. Turning to the study itself: PBMCs, B-cell-depleted T cells, or T cells provided the cDNA or gDNA that made up the material.

Using immunoSEQ multiplex PCR, the repertoire was profiled, and TCRdb retains in-frame clones only, with some absent. The table shows hundreds of thousands of clones, with 90% occurring only once. Sequenced input: PBMCs or T cells enriched from blood (not recorded which). The V and J genes are TRBV28 and TRBJ1-2; D not resolved. The source is a woman aged 18-35 years with acute COVID-19. The CDR3 region has the DNA TGTGCCAGCAGTAGCCTTTTGGGCAGTAAAACTGGCTACACCTTC. Its translation is CASSSLLGSKTGYTF.